This T cell receptor beta chain derives from a study of T cells in women clearing cervical HPV infection. Per germline, CDR1 SGHAT and CDR2 FQNNGV. This CDR3 has 14 residues. V lost 4 bases to trimming and J lost 5 bases, with 13 bases between them. The protocol was immunoSEQ multiplex PCR, while the TCRdb copy is restricted to in-frame clones and leaves out a portion. This sample's table reports roughly 18,000 clones. Details on this clone: The missing CDR3 end, 3 residues past where the read stops, is filled in from the germline J gene.

The specimen sequenced was blood buffy coat. This chain links TRBV11-2 with TRBJ2-3, with D tentatively TRBD2 (6 bases). This receptor was obtained from a woman aged 18-70 years with a cervical HPV16 infection that either progressed to CIN3+ or cleared (not recorded which). CDR3 amino acids: CASSSGTAEDTQYF. CDR3 DNA, as far as it was read: TGTGCCAGCAGCTCCGGGACTGCCGAAGATACG.